Following are 3 T cell receptor beta chains from one sample sequenced in a study of blood T cell repertoires in COVID-19. The repertoire was sequenced with immunoSEQ multiplex PCR; TCRdb's copy has only in-frame clones and lacks some. There are about 53,000 clones in the sample; 82% occur only once, and around 15% lies in the top ten. The sequenced sample consisted of peripheral blood. These receptor sequences come from a human donor in a cohort sampled during active COVID-19.

The chain links TRBV27 to TRBJ1-1, with D perhaps TRBD1 (5 bases). Trimming left V 6 bases short and J 0 bases short, with 23 bases between. The germline CDR1 and CDR2 sequences are MNHEY and SMNVEV (reference sequence). This CDR3 has 18 residues. The CDR3 loop reads CASRVRGSGKPLNTEAFF. The CDR3 DNA is TGTGCCAGCAGGGTTAGGGGATCTGGAAAACCACTGAACACTGAAGCTTTCTTT.

The chain joins TRBV24-1 to TRBJ2-3; TRBD2 might be the D (6 bases). The CDR3 totals 16 residues. V was cut by 6 bases and J by 4 bases, with 19 bases left in between. Germline loops: CDR1 KGHDR, CDR2 SFDVKD. The CDR3 bases are TGTGCCACCAGTTCTCCCGAAGCGGGTTTCTCAGATACGCAGTATTTT. This sequence encodes CATSSPEAGFSDTQYF.

This clone was observed once. This chain links TRBV4-3 with TRBJ2-1; no definite D call. Trimming took 0 bases from V and 8 from J, leaving 11 bases between them. Germline V lookup: CDR1 LGHNA, CDR2 YSLEER. This CDR3 is 14 amino acids long. The CDR3 region has the DNA TGCGCCAGCAGCCAAGATAGCCCCTTGGATGAGCAGTTCTTC. Translation gives CASSQDSPLDEQFF.